This entry describes one TCR beta chain. Antigen: not known. The primer mix had 60 Vbeta and 13 Jbeta primers. TCRdb's copy holds only in-frame clones and misses some; the assay was immunoSEQ multiplex PCR. The data hold 150,000 or so clones, with 70% to 75% observed a single time. The CDR3 has 15 amino acids. Germline V gene data show CDR1 as SGHRS and CDR2 as YFSETQ. Losses at the gene ends were 0 bases for V and 6 bases for J; bases not matched to a gene: 5. This specimen belongs to a study of cytomegalovirus exposure and HLA in healthy donors. Overall study results and limits: Cytomegalovirus-associated status was assigned to more than 150 TCR beta chains.

This TCR was recovered from a male donor in good health and CMV-seronegative. V usage is TRBV5-1 and J usage is TRBJ2-1; 8 nucleotides line up with TRBD2. What was sequenced was PBMCs. The CDR3 DNA is TGCGCCAGCAGCTTGGTTCTAGCGGGCGTCAATGAGCAGTTCTTC. Translation gives CASSLVLAGVNEQFF.